The clone carrying this T cell receptor beta chain was observed many times. Its antigen is as yet unknown. The data originate from a study of T cells in Graves' hyperthyroidism and ophthalmopathy. The CDR3 runs 13 residues. Between the trimmed V and J ends, which lost 0 bases and 7 bases, there was a span of 10 bases. Germline V lookup: CDR1 DFQATT, CDR2 SNEGSKA (reference sequence). Clinical symptoms, serum thyroxine, TRAb, thyroid ultrasound and orbital computed tomography informed diagnoses. Fresh peripheral blood, under 11 ml, yielded the PBMCs. RNA transcripts served as the template for amplifying TCR beta CDR3 regions. The study used the HTBI primer set for a first-round RT-PCR of the TCR CDR3. TCRdb processed the multiplex PCR reads anew with MiXCR; each CDR3 protein has one entry. The sample consists of about 610,000 distinct CDR3 sequences, roughly 14% of them appearing once. Study results and caveats: Most clonotypes that expanded in the thyroid above 0.001 also showed up in blood.

This chain links TRBV20-1 with TRBJ2-1; D is unresolved. Sequencing was done on a sample of blood. This sequence originates from a woman between 35 and 50 years old with Graves' ophthalmopathy. CDR3 residues: CSARDLRSNEQFF. The CDR3 region has the DNA TGCAGTGCTAGAGATCTTAGGTCAAATGAGCAGTTCTTC.